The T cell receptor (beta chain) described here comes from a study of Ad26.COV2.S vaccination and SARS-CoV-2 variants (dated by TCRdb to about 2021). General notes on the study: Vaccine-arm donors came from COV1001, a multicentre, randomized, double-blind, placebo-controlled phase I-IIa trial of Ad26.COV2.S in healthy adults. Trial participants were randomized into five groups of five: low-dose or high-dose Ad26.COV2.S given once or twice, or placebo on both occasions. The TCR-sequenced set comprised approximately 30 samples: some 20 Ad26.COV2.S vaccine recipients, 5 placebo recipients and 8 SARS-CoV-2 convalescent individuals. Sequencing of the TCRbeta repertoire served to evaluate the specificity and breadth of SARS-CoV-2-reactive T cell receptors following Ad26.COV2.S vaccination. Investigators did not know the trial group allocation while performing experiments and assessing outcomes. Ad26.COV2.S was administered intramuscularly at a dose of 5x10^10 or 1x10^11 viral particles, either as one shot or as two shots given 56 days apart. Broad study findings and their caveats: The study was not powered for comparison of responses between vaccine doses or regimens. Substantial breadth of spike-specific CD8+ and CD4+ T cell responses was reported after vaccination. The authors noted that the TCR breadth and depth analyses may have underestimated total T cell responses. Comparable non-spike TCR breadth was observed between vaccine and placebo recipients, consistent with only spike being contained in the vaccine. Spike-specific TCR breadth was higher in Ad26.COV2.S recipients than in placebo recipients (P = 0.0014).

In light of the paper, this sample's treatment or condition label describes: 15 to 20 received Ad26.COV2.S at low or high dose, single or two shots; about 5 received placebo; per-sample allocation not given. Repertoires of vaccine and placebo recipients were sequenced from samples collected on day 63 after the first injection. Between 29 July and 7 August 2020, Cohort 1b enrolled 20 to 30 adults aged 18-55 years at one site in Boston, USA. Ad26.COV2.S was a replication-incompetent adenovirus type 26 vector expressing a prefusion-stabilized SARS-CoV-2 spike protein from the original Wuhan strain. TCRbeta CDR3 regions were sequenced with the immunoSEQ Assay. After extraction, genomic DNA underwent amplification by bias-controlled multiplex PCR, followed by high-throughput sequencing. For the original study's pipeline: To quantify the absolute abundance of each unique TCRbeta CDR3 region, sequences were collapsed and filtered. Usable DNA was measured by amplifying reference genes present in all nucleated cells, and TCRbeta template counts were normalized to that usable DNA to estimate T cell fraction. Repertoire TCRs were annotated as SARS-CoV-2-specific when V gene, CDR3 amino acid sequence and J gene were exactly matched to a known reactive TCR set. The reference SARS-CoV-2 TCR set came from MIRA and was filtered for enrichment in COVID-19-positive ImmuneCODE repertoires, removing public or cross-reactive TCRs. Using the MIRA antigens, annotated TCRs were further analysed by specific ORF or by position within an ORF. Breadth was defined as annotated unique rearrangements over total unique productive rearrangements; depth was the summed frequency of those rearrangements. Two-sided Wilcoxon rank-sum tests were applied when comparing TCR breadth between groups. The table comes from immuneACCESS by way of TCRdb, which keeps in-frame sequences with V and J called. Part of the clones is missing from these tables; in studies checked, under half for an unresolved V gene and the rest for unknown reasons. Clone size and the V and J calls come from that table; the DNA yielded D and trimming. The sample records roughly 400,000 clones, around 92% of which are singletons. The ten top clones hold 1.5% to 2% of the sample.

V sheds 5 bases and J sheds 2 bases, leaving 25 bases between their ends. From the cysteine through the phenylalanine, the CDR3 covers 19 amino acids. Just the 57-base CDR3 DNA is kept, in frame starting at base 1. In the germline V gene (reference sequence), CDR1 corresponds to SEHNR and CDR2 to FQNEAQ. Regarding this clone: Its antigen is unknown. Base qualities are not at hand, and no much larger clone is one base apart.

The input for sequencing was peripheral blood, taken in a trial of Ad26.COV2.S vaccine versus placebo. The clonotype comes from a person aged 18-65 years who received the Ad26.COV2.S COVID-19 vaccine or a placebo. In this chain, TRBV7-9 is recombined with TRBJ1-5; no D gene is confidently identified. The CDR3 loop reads CASSPVDATSEGGNQPQHF. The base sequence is TGTGCCAGCAGCCCAGTTGACGCCACCTCGGAGGGAGGCAATCAGCCCCAGCATTTT.